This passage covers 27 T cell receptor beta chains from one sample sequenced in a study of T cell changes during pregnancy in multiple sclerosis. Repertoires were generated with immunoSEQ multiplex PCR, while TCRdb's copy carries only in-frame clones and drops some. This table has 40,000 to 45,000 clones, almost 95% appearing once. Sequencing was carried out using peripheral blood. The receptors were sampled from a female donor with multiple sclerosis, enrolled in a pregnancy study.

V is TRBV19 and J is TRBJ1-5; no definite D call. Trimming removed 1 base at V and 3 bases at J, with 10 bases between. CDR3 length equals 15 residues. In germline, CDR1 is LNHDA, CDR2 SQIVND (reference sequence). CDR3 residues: CASSIAVYDNQPQHF. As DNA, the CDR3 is TGTGCCAGTAGTATAGCAGTTTATGACAATCAGCCCCAGCATTTT. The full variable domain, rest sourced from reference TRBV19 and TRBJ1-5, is DGGITQSPKYLFRKEGQNVTLSCEQNLNHDAMYWYRQDPGQGLRLIYYSQIVNDFQKGDIAEGYSVSREKKESFPLTVTSAQKNPTAFYLCASSIAVYDNQPQHFGDGTRLSIL.

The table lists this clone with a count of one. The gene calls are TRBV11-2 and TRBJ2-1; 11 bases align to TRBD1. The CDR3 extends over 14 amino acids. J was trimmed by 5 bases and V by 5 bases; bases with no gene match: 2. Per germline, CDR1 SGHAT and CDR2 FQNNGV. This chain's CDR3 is CASSPGQGDNEQFF. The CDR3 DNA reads TGTGCCAGCAGCCCGGGACAGGGGGACAATGAGCAGTTCTTC.

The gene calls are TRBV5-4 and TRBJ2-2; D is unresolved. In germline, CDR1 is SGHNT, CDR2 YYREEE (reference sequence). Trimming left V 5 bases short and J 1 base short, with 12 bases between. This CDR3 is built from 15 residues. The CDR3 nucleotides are TGTGCCAGCAGTCCTAACCCCAGGAACACCGGGGAGCTGTTTTTT. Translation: CASSPNPRNTGELFF. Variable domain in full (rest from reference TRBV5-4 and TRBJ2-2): ETGVTQSPTHLIKTRGQQVTLRCSSQSGHNTVSWYQQALGQGPQFIFQYYREEENGRGNFPPRFSGLQFPNYSSELNVNALELDDSALYLCASSPNPRNTGELFFGEGSRLTVL.

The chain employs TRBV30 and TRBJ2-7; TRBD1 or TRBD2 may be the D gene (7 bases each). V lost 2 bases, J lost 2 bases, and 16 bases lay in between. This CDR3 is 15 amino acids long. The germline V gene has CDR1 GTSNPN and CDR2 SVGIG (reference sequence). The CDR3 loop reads CAWSKRAGGAYEQYF. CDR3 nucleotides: TGTGCCTGGAGTAAGCGGGCAGGGGGGGCCTACGAGCAGTACTTC.

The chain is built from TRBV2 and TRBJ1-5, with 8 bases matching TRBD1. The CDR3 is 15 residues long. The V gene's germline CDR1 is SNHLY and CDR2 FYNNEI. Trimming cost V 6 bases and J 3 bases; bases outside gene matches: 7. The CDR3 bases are TGTGCCAGCAGCCGCGGGACAGGCCACAATCAGCCCCAGCATTTT. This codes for CASSRGTGHNQPQHF.

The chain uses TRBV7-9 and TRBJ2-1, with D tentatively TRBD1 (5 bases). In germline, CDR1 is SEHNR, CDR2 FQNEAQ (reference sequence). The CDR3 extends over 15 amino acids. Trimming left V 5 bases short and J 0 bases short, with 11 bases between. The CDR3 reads CASSLQGGSYNEQFF. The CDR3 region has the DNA TGTGCCAGCAGCCTCCAGGGTGGCTCCTACAATGAGCAGTTCTTC.

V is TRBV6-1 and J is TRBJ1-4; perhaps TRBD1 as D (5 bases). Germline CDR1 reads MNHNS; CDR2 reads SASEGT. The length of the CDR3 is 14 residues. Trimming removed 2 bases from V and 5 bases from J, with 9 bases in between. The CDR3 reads CASSEQGYNEKLFF. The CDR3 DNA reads TGTGCCAGCAGTGAACAGGGATACAATGAAAAACTGTTTTTT.

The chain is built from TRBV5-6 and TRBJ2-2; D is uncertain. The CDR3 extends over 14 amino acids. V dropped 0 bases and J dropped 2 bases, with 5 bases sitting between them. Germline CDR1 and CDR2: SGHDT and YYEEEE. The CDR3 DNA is TGTGCCAGCAGCTTGGTTGTAAACACCGGGGAGCTGTTTTTT. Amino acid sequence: CASSLVVNTGELFF. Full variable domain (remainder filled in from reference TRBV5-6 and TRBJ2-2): DAGVTQSPTHLIKTRGQQVTLRCSPKSGHDTVSWYQQALGQGPQFIFQYYEEEERQRGNFPDRFSGHQFPNYSSELNVNALLLGDSALYLCASSLVVNTGELFFGEGSRLTVL.

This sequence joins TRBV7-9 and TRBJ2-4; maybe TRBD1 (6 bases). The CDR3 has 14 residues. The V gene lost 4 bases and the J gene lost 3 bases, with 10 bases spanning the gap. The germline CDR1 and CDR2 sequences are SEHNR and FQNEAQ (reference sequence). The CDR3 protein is CASSWPTGKNIQYF. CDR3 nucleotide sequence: TGTGCCAGCAGCTGGCCGACAGGCAAAAACATTCAGTACTTC.

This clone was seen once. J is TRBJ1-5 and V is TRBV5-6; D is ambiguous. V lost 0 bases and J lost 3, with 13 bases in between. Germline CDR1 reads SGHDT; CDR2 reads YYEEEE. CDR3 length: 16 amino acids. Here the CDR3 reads CASSLDRGSLNQPQHF. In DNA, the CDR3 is TGTGCCAGCAGCTTGGACCGGGGATCACTCAATCAGCCCCAGCATTTT.

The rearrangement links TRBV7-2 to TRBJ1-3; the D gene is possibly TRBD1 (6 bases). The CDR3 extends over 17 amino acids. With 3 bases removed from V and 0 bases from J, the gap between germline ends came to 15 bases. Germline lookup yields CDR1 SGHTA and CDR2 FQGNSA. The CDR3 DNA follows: TGTGCCAGCAGCTTGGGGGGCACCAATCCCTCTGGAAACACCATATATTTT. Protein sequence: CASSLGGTNPSGNTIYF.

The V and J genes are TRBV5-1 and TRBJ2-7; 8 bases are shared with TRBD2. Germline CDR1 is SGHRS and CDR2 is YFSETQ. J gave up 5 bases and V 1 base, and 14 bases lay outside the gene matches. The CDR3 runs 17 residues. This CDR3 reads CASSLRGSGGVGDEQYF. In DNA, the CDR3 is TGCGCCAGCAGCTTGAGGGGGTCGGGAGGGGTAGGCGACGAGCAGTACTTC.

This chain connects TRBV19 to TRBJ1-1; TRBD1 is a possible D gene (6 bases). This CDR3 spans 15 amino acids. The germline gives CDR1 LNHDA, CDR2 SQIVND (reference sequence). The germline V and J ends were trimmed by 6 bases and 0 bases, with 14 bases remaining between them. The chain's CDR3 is CASSITGSLNTEAFF. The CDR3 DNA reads TGTGCCAGTAGCATAACAGGGTCCTTGAACACTGAAGCTTTCTTT.

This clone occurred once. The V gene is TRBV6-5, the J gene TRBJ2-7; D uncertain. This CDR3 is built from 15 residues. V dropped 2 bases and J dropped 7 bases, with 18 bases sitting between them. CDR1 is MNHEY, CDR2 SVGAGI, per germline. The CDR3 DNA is TGTGCCAGCAGTTACAGGTCCTCGCGATCGTGGGAGCAGTACTTC. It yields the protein CASSYRSSRSWEQYF.

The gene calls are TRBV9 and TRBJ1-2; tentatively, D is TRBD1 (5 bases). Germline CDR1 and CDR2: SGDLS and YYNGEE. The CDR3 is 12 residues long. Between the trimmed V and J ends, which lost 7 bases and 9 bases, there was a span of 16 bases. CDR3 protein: CASFAGRGSYTF. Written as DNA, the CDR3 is TGTGCCAGCTTCGCGGGGCGAGGGAGCTACACCTTC.

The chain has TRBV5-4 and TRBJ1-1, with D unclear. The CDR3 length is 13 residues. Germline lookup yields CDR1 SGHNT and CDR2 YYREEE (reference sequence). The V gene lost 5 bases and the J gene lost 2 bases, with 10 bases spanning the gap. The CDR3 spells CASSLGINTEAFF. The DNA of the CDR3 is TGTGCCAGCAGTCTCGGGATTAACACTGAAGCTTTCTTT.

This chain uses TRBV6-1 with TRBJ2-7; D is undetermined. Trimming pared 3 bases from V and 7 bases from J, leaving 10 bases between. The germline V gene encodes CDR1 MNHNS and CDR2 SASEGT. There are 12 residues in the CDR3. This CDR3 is CASSDPPGEQYF. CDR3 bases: TGTGCCAGCAGTGACCCGCCTGGAGAGCAGTACTTC.

CDR3 in amino acids: CASSRDQALLDGYTF. The DNA of the CDR3 is TGTGCCAGCAGCCGGGACCAGGCGTTACTGGATGGCTACACCTTC. V is TRBV9 and J is TRBJ1-2; maybe TRBD1 (5 bases). Trimming stripped 4 bases from V and 6 bases from J, with 19 bases between. Germline V lookup: CDR1 SGDLS, CDR2 YYNGEE. The CDR3 spans 15 residues. Based on the CDR3 plus reference TRBV9 and TRBJ1-2, the full variable domain is DSGVTQTPKHLITATGQRVTLRCSPRSGDLSVYWYQQSLDQGLQFLIQYYNGEERAKGNILERFSAQQFPDLHSELNLSSLELGDSALYFCASSRDQALLDGYTFGSGTRLTVV.

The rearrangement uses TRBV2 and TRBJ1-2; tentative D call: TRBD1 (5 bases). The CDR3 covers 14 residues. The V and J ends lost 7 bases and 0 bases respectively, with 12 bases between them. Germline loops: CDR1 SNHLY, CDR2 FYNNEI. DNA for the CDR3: TGTGCCAGCACAGAAGGGGCAACTAACTATGGCTACACCTTC. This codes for CASTEGATNYGYTF.

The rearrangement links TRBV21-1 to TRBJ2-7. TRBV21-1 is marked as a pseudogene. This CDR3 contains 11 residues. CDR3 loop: CASPMFYEQYF. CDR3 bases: TGTGCCAGCCCGATGTTCTACGAGCAGTACTTC.

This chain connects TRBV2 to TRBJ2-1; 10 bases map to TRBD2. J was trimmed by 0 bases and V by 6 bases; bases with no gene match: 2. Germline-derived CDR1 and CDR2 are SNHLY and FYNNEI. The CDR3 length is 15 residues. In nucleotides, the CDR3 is TGTGCCAGCAGACCTAGCGGGAGCTCCTACAATGAGCAGTTCTTC. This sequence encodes CASRPSGSSYNEQFF.

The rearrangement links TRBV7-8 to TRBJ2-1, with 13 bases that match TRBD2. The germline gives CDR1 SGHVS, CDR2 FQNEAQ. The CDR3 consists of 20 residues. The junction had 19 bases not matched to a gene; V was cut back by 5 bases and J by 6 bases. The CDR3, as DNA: TGTGCCAGCAGCCCCGTTTTCGGACTAGCGGGAGCCCCGGAGTCCAATGAGCAGTTCTTC. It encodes CASSPVFGLAGAPESNEQFF.

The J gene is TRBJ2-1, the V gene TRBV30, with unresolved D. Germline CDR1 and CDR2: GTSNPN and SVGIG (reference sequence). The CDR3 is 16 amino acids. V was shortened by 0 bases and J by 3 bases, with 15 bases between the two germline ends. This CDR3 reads CAWSVGNERFYNEQFF. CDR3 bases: TGTGCCTGGAGTGTCGGAAACGAGAGGTTCTACAATGAGCAGTTCTTC.

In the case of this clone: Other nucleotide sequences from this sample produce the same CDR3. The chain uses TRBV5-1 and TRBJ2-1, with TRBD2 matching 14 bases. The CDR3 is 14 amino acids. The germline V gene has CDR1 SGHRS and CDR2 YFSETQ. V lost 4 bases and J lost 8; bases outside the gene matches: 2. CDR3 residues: CASSPGLAGDEQFF. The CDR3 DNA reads TGCGCCAGCAGCCCGGGACTAGCGGGAGATGAGCAGTTCTTC. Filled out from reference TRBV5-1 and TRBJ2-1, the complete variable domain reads KAGVTQTPRYLIKTRGQQVTLSCSPISGHRSVSWYQQTPGQGLQFLFEYFSETQRNKGNFPGRFSGRQFSNSRSEMNVSTLELGDSALYLCASSPGLAGDEQFFGPGTRLTVL.

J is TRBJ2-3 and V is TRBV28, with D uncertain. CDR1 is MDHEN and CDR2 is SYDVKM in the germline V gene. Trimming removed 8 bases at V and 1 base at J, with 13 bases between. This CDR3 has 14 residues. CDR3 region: CASEYGSGTDTQYF. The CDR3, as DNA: TGTGCCAGCGAATATGGGTCGGGCACAGATACGCAGTATTTT.

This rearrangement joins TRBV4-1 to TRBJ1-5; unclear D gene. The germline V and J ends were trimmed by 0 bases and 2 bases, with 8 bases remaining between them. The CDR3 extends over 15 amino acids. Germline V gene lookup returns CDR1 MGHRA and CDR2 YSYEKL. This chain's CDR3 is CASSQDRRGNQPQHF. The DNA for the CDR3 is TGCGCCAGCAGCCAAGATCGCCGCGGCAATCAGCCCCAGCATTTT.

CDR3 in amino acids: CASGSGQPNTEAFF. The CDR3 nucleotides are TGCGCCAGCGGATCGGGACAGCCGAACACTGAAGCTTTCTTT. The chain uses TRBV5-1 and TRBJ1-1; 7 bases match TRBD1. V trimming: 7 bases; J trimming: 1 base; junction bases outside the gene matches: 7. Germline lookup yields CDR1 SGHRS and CDR2 YFSETQ. The CDR3 is 14 amino acids.